Following are 28 T cell receptor beta chains from one sample sequenced in a study of tumor T cells in aggressive B-cell lymphoma. Clones were read by immunoSEQ multiplex PCR, and TCRdb kept only the in-frame ones, dropping some. The repertoire includes about 11,000 clones, 85% to 95% of them detected once, and roughly 3% sits in the top ten. Material for sequencing was tumor tissue. These receptors were collected from an adult with diffuse large B cell lymphoma.

V usage is TRBV15 and J usage is TRBJ1-1; 7 nucleotides line up with TRBD1. The CDR3 runs 14 residues. Germline values: CDR1 LNHNV, CDR2 YYDKDF (reference sequence). V shed 1 base and J 6 bases; nucleotides not matched to a gene: 5. CDR3 residues: CATSRADRVAEAFF. The DNA for the CDR3 is TGTGCCACCAGCAGAGCTGACAGGGTGGCTGAAGCTTTCTTT.

This clone is a singleton in its sample. The chain couples TRBV19 to TRBJ1-6; 7 bases map to TRBD1. Germline lookup yields CDR1 LNHDA and CDR2 SQIVND (reference sequence). The CDR3 extends over 15 amino acids. The junction had 7 bases not matched to a gene; V was cut back by 3 bases and J by 8 bases. The CDR3 here is CASSMTGTLHSPLHF. The CDR3 nucleotides are TGTGCCAGTAGTATGACAGGGACCCTTCATTCACCCCTCCACTTT.

The J gene is TRBJ1-1, the V gene TRBV27; 7 bases agree with TRBD1. This CDR3 is 14 amino acids long. CDR1 is MNHEY and CDR2 is SMNVEV in the germline V gene (reference sequence). V lost 5 bases to trimming and J lost 3 bases; unmatched junction nucleotides: 6. For the CDR3, the DNA is TGTGCCAGCAGTCCCGGGACAGTATACACTGAAGCTTTCTTT. It encodes CASSPGTVYTEAFF.

On this clone itself: This same CDR3 is encoded by further DNA sequences in the sample. This sequence joins TRBV18 and TRBJ1-6; TRBD1 agrees at 10 bases. V shed 2 bases and J 10 bases; nucleotides not matched to a gene: 2. The V gene's germline CDR1 is KGHSH and CDR2 LQKENI. This CDR3 comprises 14 residues. The CDR3 DNA reads as TGTGCCAGCTCACCAGAGGGACAGGGGTCACCCCTCCACTTT. As protein: CASSPEGQGSPLHF.

The V and J genes are TRBV27 and TRBJ2-3; D unresolved. Per germline, CDR1 MNHEY and CDR2 SMNVEV (reference sequence). The V end lost 3 bases, the J end lost 2 bases, and 9 bases lay between the germline ends. The CDR3 loop spans 14 amino acids. This chain's CDR3 is CASSFLEDTDTQYF. In DNA form, the CDR3 reads TGTGCCAGCAGTTTTCTAGAAGACACAGATACGCAGTATTTT.

The DNA for the CDR3 is TGCGCCAGCAGCTTGTCAGTTGATCAGCCCCAGCATTTT. Its translation: CASSLSVDQPQHF. J is TRBJ1-5 and V is TRBV5-1; D gene uncertain. The CDR3 runs to 13 residues. Germline V lookup: CDR1 SGHRS, CDR2 YFSETQ. V lost 1 base and J lost 5, with 7 bases in between.

This clone is classed as large. The V call is TRBV2, the J call TRBJ1-2, with TRBD1 identical over 7 bases. V was clipped by 6 bases and J by 4 bases; unmatched bases: 8. The germline V gene encodes CDR1 SNHLY and CDR2 FYNNEI. This CDR3 has 14 amino acids. The CDR3 protein is CASRDTGDAYGYTF. The CDR3 DNA reads as TGTGCCAGCAGGGACACAGGGGACGCCTATGGCTACACCTTC.

The genes are TRBV29-1 and TRBJ2-2; D possibly corresponds to TRBD1 (6 bases). Germline V CDR1 and CDR2: SQVTM, ANQGSEA. This CDR3 has 15 residues. The V gene lost 2 bases and the J gene lost 2 bases, with 12 bases spanning the gap. CDR3 amino acids: CSVETGTSNTGELFF. CDR3 sequence (DNA): TGCAGCGTTGAAACAGGGACCTCCAACACCGGGGAGCTGTTTTTT.

This clone occurred once. CDR3 DNA sequence: TGTGCCAGCAGCCCCGGAGAGGGGGCACCCTACGAGCAGTACTTC. Translating it yields CASSPGEGAPYEQYF. The chain recombines TRBV9 with TRBJ2-7; 7 bases match TRBD1. Germline values: CDR1 SGDLS, CDR2 YYNGEE. The CDR3 loop spans 15 amino acids. Unmatched junction bases numbered 9, after V lost 4 bases and J lost 2 bases.

The genes are TRBV5-8 and TRBJ2-3; D is ambiguous. V was clipped by 1 base and J by 1 base, with 13 bases between them. The CDR3 sequence is 16 residues long. Germline V gives CDR1 SGHTS, CDR2 YDEGEE. This chain's CDR3 is CASSLPVGWGTDTQYF. The DNA of the CDR3 is TGTGCCAGCAGCTTGCCAGTGGGCTGGGGCACAGATACGCAGTATTTT.

The V call is TRBV18, the J call TRBJ2-5; D perhaps matches TRBD1 (5 bases). Trimming shortened V by 2 bases and J by 1 base, and 11 bases separated the two germline ends. This CDR3 is built from 15 residues. Germline loops: CDR1 KGHSH, CDR2 LQKENI. For the CDR3, the DNA is TGTGCCAGCTCACCAAGGGGTCAGGGCCAAGAGACCCAGTACTTC. It specifies CASSPRGQGQETQYF. The complete variable domain, with remaining parts taken from reference TRBV18 and TRBJ2-5, reads NAGVMQNPRHLVRRRGQEARLRCSPMKGHSHVYWYRQLPEEGLKFMVYLQKENIIDESGMPKERFSAEFPKEGPSILRIQQVVRGDSAAYFCASSPRGQGQETQYFGPGTRLLVL.

Points on this clone: No DNA is shown, since the ends of the CDR3 on it are uncertain; the CDR3 is the one TCRdb lists. This chain connects TRBV10-3 to TRBJ2-7; the D call in the table, TRBD2, was not verified against the DNA. The CDR3 is 16 amino acids long, termini counted. Germline V gene sequence: CDR1 ENHRY, CDR2 SYGVKD. The CDR3 loop reads CAISDFGEGGAYEQYF.

The CDR3 region is CAWRASFSGNTIYF. As DNA, the CDR3 is TGTGCCTGGAGGGCCTCTTTCTCTGGAAACACCATATATTTT. The chain carries TRBV30 and TRBJ1-3; D unresolved. CDR3 length: 14 residues. Germline values: CDR1 GTSNPN, CDR2 SVGIG (reference sequence). Trimming cost V 3 bases and J 0 bases, with 9 bases left between them.

This clone appeared once. The chain couples TRBV18 to TRBJ2-7; 9 positions agree with TRBD2. Per the germline V gene, CDR1 is KGHSH and CDR2 is LQKENI. There are 13 residues in the CDR3. Trimming took 4 bases from V and 2 from J; bases not matched to a gene: 0. CDR3 amino acids: CASSQRGAYEQYF. DNA for the CDR3: TGTGCCAGCTCACAGCGGGGGGCCTACGAGCAGTACTTC. Based on the CDR3 plus reference TRBV18 and TRBJ2-7, the full variable domain is NAGVMQNPRHLVRRRGQEARLRCSPMKGHSHVYWYRQLPEEGLKFMVYLQKENIIDESGMPKERFSAEFPKEGPSILRIQQVVRGDSAAYFCASSQRGAYEQYFGPGTRLTVT.

The CDR3 bases are TGTGCCAGCCGACAGGGAACGAACACCGGGGAGCTGTTTTTT. Its protein is CASRQGTNTGELFF. The chain carries TRBV9 and TRBJ2-2, with TRBD1 identical over 7 bases. With 7 bases clipped from V and 0 bases from J, the junction kept 3 bases outside the gene matches. Germline values: CDR1 SGDLS, CDR2 YYNGEE. The CDR3 has 14 amino acids.

The J gene is TRBJ2-3, the V gene TRBV18; TRBD2 aligns across 13 bases. Germline V gives CDR1 KGHSH, CDR2 LQKENI. The CDR3 length is 16 residues. V trimming: 6 bases; J trimming: 6 bases; junction bases outside the gene matches: 9. DNA for the CDR3: TGTGCCAGCTCCCCTGGACTAGCGGGAGACGGGGATACGCAGTATTTT. Translated, it gives CASSPGLAGDGDTQYF.

V and J are TRBV11-1 and TRBJ2-2; tentative D call: TRBD2 (6 bases). This CDR3 has 17 amino acids. V shed 2 bases and J shed 4 bases, with 17 bases lying between them. The germline gives CDR1 SGHAT, CDR2 FQDESV (reference sequence). The CDR3 is CASSLTPSGAVTGELFF. The CDR3 nucleotides are TGTGCCAGCAGCTTAACACCGTCGGGAGCCGTCACCGGGGAGCTGTTTTTT.

The chain joins TRBV2 to TRBJ1-4, with 8 nucleotides matching TRBD1. Trimming cost V 6 bases and J 3 bases; bases outside gene matches: 6. Germline lookup yields CDR1 SNHLY and CDR2 FYNNEI. The CDR3 contains 15 residues. CDR3 residues: CASRFGQGSNEKLFF. The CDR3 DNA is TGTGCCAGCAGATTTGGACAGGGATCTAATGAAAAACTGTTTTTT.

This clone showed up just a few times. This sequence joins TRBV11-2 and TRBJ2-7, with D perhaps TRBD1 (6 bases). V was trimmed by 1 base and J by 1 base, leaving 8 bases between them. Germline V gene lookup returns CDR1 SGHAT and CDR2 FQNNGV. The length of the CDR3 is 14 residues. CDR3 DNA: TGTGCCAGCAGCTTAGTGGGGACATCCTACGAGCAGTACTTC. It codes for CASSLVGTSYEQYF.

This sequence joins TRBV5-4 and TRBJ2-3, with TRBD2 matching over 8 bases. The V gene's germline CDR1 is SGHNT and CDR2 YYREEE (reference sequence). V trimming: 6 bases; J trimming: 3 bases; junction bases outside the gene matches: 9. The CDR3 runs 15 residues. The CDR3 protein is CASNHGGAGTDTQYF. For the CDR3, the DNA is TGTGCCAGCAACCACGGGGGGGCGGGAACAGATACGCAGTATTTT.

The count of this clone is one. The chain recombines TRBV5-1 with TRBJ2-5; TRBD1 agrees at 7 bases. Germline V gene data show CDR1 as SGHRS and CDR2 as YFSETQ. The CDR3 is 15 residues long. Losses at the gene ends were 4 bases for V and 4 bases for J; bases not matched to a gene: 10. For the CDR3, the DNA is TGCGCCAGCAGCGCGACAGGGCTACCAGGAGAGACCCAGTACTTC. This gives the protein CASSATGLPGETQYF.

V and J are TRBV6-5 and TRBJ2-3, with 8 bases fitting TRBD2. This CDR3 comprises 14 residues. V shed 5 bases, J shed 1 base, and the junction held 2 bases outside the gene matches. CDR1 and CDR2 (germline): MNHEY, SVGAGI. The CDR3 DNA reads TGTGCCAGCAGTGCGGGACTAGGCACAGATACGCAGTATTTT. It translates to CASSAGLGTDTQYF.

V usage is TRBV7-3 and J usage is TRBJ2-3, with 7 bases fitting TRBD2. After removal of 2 bases from V and 2 bases from J, the junction contained 10 bases not matched to a gene. Germline CDR1 is SGHTA and CDR2 is FQGTGA. The CDR3 has 17 amino acids. CDR3 in DNA: TGTGCCAGCAGCTTAGGGCAAGGGAGGGCCTCCACAGATACGCAGTATTTT. Translating it yields CASSLGQGRASTDTQYF.

V and J are TRBV10-3 and TRBJ1-1; perhaps TRBD1 as D (5 bases). The germline V and J ends were trimmed by 3 bases and 1 base, with 15 bases remaining between them. CDR1 is ENHRY, CDR2 SYGVKD, per germline. The CDR3 covers 16 residues. CDR3 in DNA: TGTGCCATCAGTGACGTGAAGGGGCTTTCGAACACTGAAGCTTTCTTT. It codes for CAISDVKGLSNTEAFF.

The chain combines TRBV15 with TRBJ1-5; 9 bases align to TRBD1. From germline, CDR1 is LNHNV and CDR2 YYDKDF (reference sequence). With 1 base clipped from V and 6 bases from J, the junction kept 7 bases outside the gene matches. This CDR3 comprises 16 residues. In nucleotides, the CDR3 is TGTGCCACCAGCAGAGGAACAGGGGGCCTGCCTCAGCCCCAGCATTTT. Translated, it gives CATSRGTGGLPQPQHF.

V gene TRBV30 combines with J gene TRBJ1-1; 9 bases are a match to TRBD1. Germline V gene lookup returns CDR1 GTSNPN and CDR2 SVGIG (reference sequence). This CDR3 contains 16 residues. With 4 bases clipped from V and 5 bases from J, the junction kept 14 bases outside the gene matches. This CDR3 is CAWTGSFGTGMTEAFF. In DNA form, the CDR3 reads TGTGCCTGGACAGGTTCATTCGGGACAGGGATGACTGAAGCTTTCTTT.

This sequence joins TRBV5-1 and TRBJ1-4; 10 bases line up with TRBD1. V lost 3 bases and J lost 7; bases outside the gene matches: 6. CDR3 length: 15 amino acids. Germline-derived CDR1 and CDR2 are SGHRS and YFSETQ. This CDR3 reads CASSSGTGVAEKLFF. CDR3 in DNA: TGCGCCAGCAGCTCGGGGACAGGGGTCGCTGAAAAACTGTTTTTT. The whole variable domain, remainder taken from reference TRBV5-1 and TRBJ1-4, is KAGVTQTPRYLIKTRGQQVTLSCSPISGHRSVSWYQQTPGQGLQFLFEYFSETQRNKGNFPGRFSGRQFSNSRSEMNVSTLELGDSALYLCASSSGTGVAEKLFFGSGTQLSVL.

The chain carries TRBV30 and TRBJ1-4; tentatively, D is TRBD1 (6 bases). Trimming pared 2 bases from V and 5 bases from J, leaving 12 bases between. CDR3 length equals 14 residues. From germline, CDR1 is GTSNPN and CDR2 SVGIG (reference sequence). This chain's CDR3 is CAWSTGTSNEKLFF. The CDR3 DNA reads as TGTGCCTGGAGTACCGGGACATCCAATGAAAAACTGTTTTTT.